This T cell receptor (beta chain) emerged from a study of T cell changes during pregnancy in multiple sclerosis. This CDR3 region has 14 residues. Trimming shortened V by 3 bases and J by 3 bases, and 12 bases separated the two germline ends. CDR1 MDHEN and CDR2 SYDVKM come from the germline V gene. The assay was immunoSEQ multiplex PCR, and TCRdb's table has in-frame clones only and misses some. The table lists 20,000 or so clones, approximately 90% of them singletons, with 5% to 5.5% in the top ten. The source was CD8+ T cells from peripheral blood mononuclear cells, collected in the second trimester of pregnancy. The sequence was obtained from a female donor in good health, enrolled as a control in a pregnancy study. This rearrangement joins TRBV28 to TRBJ2-7; D not certain. The CDR3 here is CASSFGNIGYEQYF. For the CDR3, the DNA is TGTGCCAGCAGTTTTGGCAACATTGGCTACGAGCAGTACTTC. The full variable domain, with the rest looked up from reference TRBV28 and TRBJ2-7, is DVKVTQSSRYLVKRTGEKVFLECVQDMDHENMFWYRQDPGLGLRLIYFSYDVKMKEKGDIPEGYSVSREKKERFSLILESASTNQTSMYLCASSFGNIGYEQYFGPGTRLTVT.